This T cell receptor beta chain is from a study of shared clonotypes between healthy human individuals. Remarks on this clone: The antigen remains unidentified.

CD45RO-negative, CCR7-positively selected cells formed the naive CD8 fraction, excluding terminally differentiated effector memory CD45RA+ cells. Findings and limits, study-wide: Investigators collected only blood, and repertoires in tissues likely differ. In a handful of donors, around 5.5% of naive CD4 clonotypes appeared in common.

The CDR3 sequence is 18 residues long. Germline V gene data show CDR1 as SGHRS and CDR2 as YFSETQ. With 2 bases clipped from V and 0 bases from J, the junction kept 9 bases outside the gene matches. Data came from immunoSEQ multiplex PCR; TCRdb stores just in-frame clones and leaves some out. The sample records a few million clones, around 93% being singletons. This clonotype was sampled from a man between 18 and 35 years old in good health. Some clones in this sample may be carry-over from other donors' samples. This rearrangement joins TRBV5-1 to TRBJ2-1; 9 bases fit TRBD2. Sequencing was carried out using naive CD8+ T cells from PBMCs. CDR3 amino acids: CASSFRVLSGSSYNEQFF. The CDR3 DNA reads TGCGCCAGCAGCTTTAGAGTGCTTAGCGGGAGCTCCTACAATGAGCAGTTCTTC.